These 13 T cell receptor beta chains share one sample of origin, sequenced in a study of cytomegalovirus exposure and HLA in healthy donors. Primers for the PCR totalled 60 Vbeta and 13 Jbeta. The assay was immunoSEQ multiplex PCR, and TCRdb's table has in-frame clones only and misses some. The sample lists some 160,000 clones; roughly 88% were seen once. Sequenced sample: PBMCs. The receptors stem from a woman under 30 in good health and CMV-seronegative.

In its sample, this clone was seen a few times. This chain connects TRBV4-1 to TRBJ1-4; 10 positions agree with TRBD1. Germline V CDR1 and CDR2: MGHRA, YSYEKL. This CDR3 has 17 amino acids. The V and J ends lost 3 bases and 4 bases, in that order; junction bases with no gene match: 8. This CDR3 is CASSQPGDRGHNEKLFF. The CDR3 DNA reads TGCGCCAGCAGCCAGCCCGGGGACAGGGGCCATAATGAAAAACTGTTTTTT.

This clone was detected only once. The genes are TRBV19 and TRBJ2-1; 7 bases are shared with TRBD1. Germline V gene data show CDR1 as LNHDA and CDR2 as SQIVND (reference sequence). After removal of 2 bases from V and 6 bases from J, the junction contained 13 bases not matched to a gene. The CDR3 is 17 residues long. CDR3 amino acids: CASSITDRVSLRNEQFF. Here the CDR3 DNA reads TGTGCCAGTAGTATAACCGACAGGGTTAGTTTGCGCAATGAGCAGTTCTTC. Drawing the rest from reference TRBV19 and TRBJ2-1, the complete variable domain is DGGITQSPKYLFRKEGQNVTLSCEQNLNHDAMYWYRQDPGQGLRLIYYSQIVNDFQKGDIAEGYSVSREKKESFPLTVTSAQKNPTAFYLCASSITDRVSLRNEQFFGPGTRLTVL.

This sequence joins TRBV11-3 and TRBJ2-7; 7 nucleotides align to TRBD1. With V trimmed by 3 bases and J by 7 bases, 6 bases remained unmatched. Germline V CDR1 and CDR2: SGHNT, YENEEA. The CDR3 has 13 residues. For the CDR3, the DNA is TGTGCCAGCAGCTTGGACAGGCTGGGGGAGCAGTACTTC. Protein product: CASSLDRLGEQYF.

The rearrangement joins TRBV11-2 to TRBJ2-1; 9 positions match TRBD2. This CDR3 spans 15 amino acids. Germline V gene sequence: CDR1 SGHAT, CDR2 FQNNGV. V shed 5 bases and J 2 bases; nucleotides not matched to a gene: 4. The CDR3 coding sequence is TGTGCCAGCAGCGCACGACTAGCGGCCTACAATGAGCAGTTCTTC. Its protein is CASSARLAAYNEQFF.

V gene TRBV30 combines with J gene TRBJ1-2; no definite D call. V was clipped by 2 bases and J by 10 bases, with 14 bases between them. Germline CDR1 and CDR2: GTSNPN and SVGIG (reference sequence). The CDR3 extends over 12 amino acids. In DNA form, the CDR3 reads TGTGCCTGGAGTCCTAACACGGCGGCCTACACCTTC. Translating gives CAWSPNTAAYTF.

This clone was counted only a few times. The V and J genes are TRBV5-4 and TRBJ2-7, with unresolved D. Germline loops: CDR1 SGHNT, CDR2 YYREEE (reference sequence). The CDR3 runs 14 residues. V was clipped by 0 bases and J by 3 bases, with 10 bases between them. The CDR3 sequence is CASSLGGRVYEQYF. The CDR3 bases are TGTGCCAGCAGCTTGGGAGGCCGGGTCTACGAGCAGTACTTC.

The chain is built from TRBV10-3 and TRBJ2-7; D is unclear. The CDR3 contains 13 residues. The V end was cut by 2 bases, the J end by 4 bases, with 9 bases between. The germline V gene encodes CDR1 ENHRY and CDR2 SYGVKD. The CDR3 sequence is CAISEKSGYEQYF. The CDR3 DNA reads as TGTGCCATCAGTGAGAAGAGTGGTTACGAGCAGTACTTC.

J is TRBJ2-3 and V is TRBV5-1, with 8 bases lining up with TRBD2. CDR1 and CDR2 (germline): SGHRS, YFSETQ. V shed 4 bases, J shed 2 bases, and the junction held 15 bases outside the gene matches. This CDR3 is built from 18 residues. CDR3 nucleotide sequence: TGCGCCAGCAGCACCGAACAGTTAGCGGGGAGCTACACAGATACGCAGTATTTT. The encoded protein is CASSTEQLAGSYTDTQYF.

The CDR3 DNA reads TGCGCCAGCAGCTTGGCGCCAGACACAGATACGCAGTATTTT. Its protein product is CASSLAPDTDTQYF. V is TRBV5-1 and J is TRBJ2-3; D not certain. V lost 0 bases and J 2 bases, leaving 7 bases between the germline ends. This CDR3 has 14 amino acids. Germline assignment: CDR1 SGHRS and CDR2 YFSETQ.

CDR3 in amino acids: CASTVAGNKYNEQFF. In DNA form, the CDR3 reads TGCGCCAGCACCGTAGCGGGGAATAAATACAATGAGCAGTTCTTC. The J gene is TRBJ2-1, the V gene TRBV5-1, with 8 bases matching TRBD2. V was clipped by 6 bases and J by 4 bases; unmatched bases: 9. Germline V lookup: CDR1 SGHRS, CDR2 YFSETQ. CDR3 length: 15 residues.

CDR3 bases: TGTGCCAGCAGCGCGGGCCCACCACCGTACGAGCAGTACTTC. This gives the protein CASSAGPPPYEQYF. The chain carries TRBV7-7 and TRBJ2-7; tentatively, D is TRBD2 (5 bases). Germline V CDR1 and CDR2: SSHAT, FNYEAQ (reference sequence). CDR3 length: 14 residues. Trimming took off 5 bases at V and 4 bases at J, with 15 bases between the two ends.

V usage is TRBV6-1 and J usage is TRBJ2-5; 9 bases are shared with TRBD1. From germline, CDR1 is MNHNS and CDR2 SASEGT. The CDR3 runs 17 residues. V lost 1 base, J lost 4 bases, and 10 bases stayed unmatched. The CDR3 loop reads CASSEVQGQGGRETQYF. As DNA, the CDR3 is TGTGCCAGCAGTGAAGTACAGGGACAGGGTGGTAGAGAGACCCAGTACTTC.

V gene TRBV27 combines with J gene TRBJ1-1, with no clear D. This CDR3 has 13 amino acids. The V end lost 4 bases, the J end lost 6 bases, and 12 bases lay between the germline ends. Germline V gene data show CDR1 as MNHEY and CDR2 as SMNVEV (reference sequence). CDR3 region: CASSSPSLPEAFF. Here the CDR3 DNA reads TGTGCCAGCAGTTCCCCGAGTTTACCTGAAGCTTTCTTT.